This TCR beta chain originates from a study of cytomegalovirus exposure and HLA in healthy donors. Points from the study as a whole: Immune exposure information available was restricted to CMV serostatus.

Use of 60 Vbeta and 13 Jbeta primers characterized the PCR. Sequencing used immunoSEQ multiplex PCR; TCRdb keeps in-frame clones, though not all of them. This table holds about 130,000 clones, 70% to 85% found once. As for the donors, each was a healthy bone marrow donor. The CDR3 runs 15 residues. Germline CDR1 is SGDLS and CDR2 is YYNGEE. V was pared by 3 bases and J by 1 base, with 11 bases between. To note about this clone: Antigen specificity is unknown.

The sequence was collected from a boy aged 2 to 10 in good health and CMV-seronegative. The J gene is TRBJ2-1, the V gene TRBV9, with D possibly being TRBD2 (7 bases). The sample comprised PBMCs. Written as DNA, the CDR3 is TGTGCCAGCAGCGAGGGGGGGTGGTCCTACAATGAGCAGTTCTTC. It specifies CASSEGGWSYNEQFF. Drawing the rest from reference TRBV9 and TRBJ2-1, the complete variable domain is DSGVTQTPKHLITATGQRVTLRCSPRSGDLSVYWYQQSLDQGLQFLIQYYNGEERAKGNILERFSAQQFPDLHSELNLSSLELGDSALYFCASSEGGWSYNEQFFGPGTRLTVL.